The 17 T cell receptor beta chains in this list originate from one sample, sequenced in a study of CD8 T cells in ankylosing spondylitis. Regarding the study as a whole: Ankylosing spondylitis blood seemed to carry a telltale TCR beta motif made of fewer than ten highly homologous variants.

No antigen has been assigned to these receptors. One entry per CDR3 protein results from TCRdb running MiXCR on the 5' RACE reads. The repertoire holds 75,000 to 95,000 distinct CDR3 sequences, with roughly 10% as singletons. Sequenced material: blood, either unsorted or a sorted T cell fraction (not recorded which). All receptors come from a male donor with ankylosing spondylitis.

This clonotype occurred many times. The chain combines TRBV28 with TRBJ2-5; D is uncertain. The CDR3 runs 16 residues. Trimming took 3 bases from V and 7 from J, leaving 21 bases between them. The germline CDR1 and CDR2 sequences are MDHEN and SYDVKM. CDR3 sequence reads: CASSFDESRPPWTQYF. CDR3 DNA: TGTGCCAGCAGTTTCGATGAAAGTCGACCCCCTTGGACCCAGTACTTC. The entire variable domain, with the rest obtained from reference TRBV28 and TRBJ2-5, is as follows: DVKVTQSSRYLVKRTGEKVFLECVQDMDHENMFWYRQDPGLGLRLIYFSYDVKMKEKGDIPEGYSVSREKKERFSLILESASTNQTSMYLCASSFDESRPPWTQYFGPGTRLLVL.

This clonotype was picked up a small number of times. The chain employs TRBV3-1 and TRBJ2-5; 11 bases line up with TRBD2. The ends lost 4 bases at V and 2 bases at J; junction bases unmatched: 9. The CDR3 is made up of 17 amino acids. Per germline, CDR1 LGHDT and CDR2 YNNKEL (reference sequence). Here the CDR3 reads CASSLGLAVLTQETQYF. DNA of the CDR3: TGTGCCAGCAGCCTGGGACTAGCGGTACTGACTCAAGAGACCCAGTACTTC.

This clonotype was detected a few times. The DNA of the CDR3 is TGCGCCAGCAGTGGGACTAGCGGGAGTTTTTATGAGCAGTTCTTC. It yields the protein CASSGTSGSFYEQFF. The chain uses TRBV10-1 and TRBJ2-1; TRBD2 matches 13 bases. CDR1 WNHNN and CDR2 SYGVQD come from the germline V gene (reference sequence). The CDR3 extends over 15 amino acids. Trimming took 4 bases from V and 8 from J; bases not matched to a gene: 5.

This clonotype was recorded at least ten times. The chain couples TRBV14 to TRBJ1-1, with TRBD1 as a possible D gene (6 bases). Per the germline V gene, CDR1 is SGHDN and CDR2 is FVKESK. The CDR3 is made up of 16 amino acids. V was shortened by 3 bases and J by 2 bases, with 16 bases between the two germline ends. DNA for the CDR3: TGTGCCAGCAGCCAGATTAGCGGGACACATAACACTGAAGCTTTCTTT. This codes for CASSQISGTHNTEAFF.

There are many counts of this clonotype. The gene calls are TRBV5-1 and TRBJ2-1; 10 bases line up with TRBD1. Germline V CDR1 and CDR2: SGHRS, YFSETQ. Trimming at V came to 0 bases and at J to 8 bases, leaving 17 bases not matched to a gene. There are 19 residues in the CDR3. CDR3 sequence reads: CASSLGPNVPGQGRDEQFF. For the CDR3, the DNA is TGCGCCAGCAGCTTGGGCCCTAATGTCCCGGGACAGGGGAGGGATGAGCAGTTCTTC.

In this sample, this clonotype turned up many times. The chain employs TRBV11-2 and TRBJ2-1; 9 bases are shared with TRBD1. Germline CDR1 reads SGHAT; CDR2 reads FQNNGV. The CDR3 spans 15 residues. Trimming removed 3 bases from V and 1 base from J; junction bases left unmatched: 1. CDR3 region: CASSLGQGSYNEQFF. CDR3 DNA sequence: TGTGCCAGCAGCTTGGGACAGGGATCCTACAATGAGCAGTTCTTC.

This clonotype came up many times. The rearrangement links TRBV13 to TRBJ2-3; D possibly corresponds to TRBD2 (5 bases). The germline V gene encodes CDR1 PRHDT and CDR2 FYEKMQ (reference sequence). V was shortened by 0 bases and J by 6 bases, with 16 bases between the two germline ends. This CDR3 has 16 residues. The CDR3 reads CASSLGDEGVADTQYF. As DNA, the CDR3 is TGTGCCAGCAGCTTAGGCGACGAGGGAGTGGCGGATACGCAGTATTTT.

This clonotype was detected a few times. This chain links TRBV5-6 with TRBJ1-1; unclear D gene. From germline, CDR1 is SGHDT and CDR2 YYEEEE. The V gene lost 1 base and the J gene lost 5 bases, with 12 bases spanning the gap. The CDR3 is 14 amino acids. CDR3 sequence reads: CASSLWGGGTEAFF. The CDR3 coding sequence is TGTGCCAGCAGCTTGTGGGGAGGTGGGACTGAAGCTTTCTTT.

This clonotype has just a few counts. This chain connects TRBV7-9 to TRBJ2-1; D gene unclear. The CDR3 contains 12 residues. Germline CDR1 SEHNR, CDR2 FQNEAQ (reference sequence). Trimming removed 6 bases from V and 6 bases from J, with 9 bases in between. The CDR3 loop reads CASSSGSNEQFF. The CDR3 nucleotides read TGTGCCAGCAGTTCTGGGTCCAATGAGCAGTTCTTC.

This clonotype was counted at least ten times. The chain carries TRBV14 and TRBJ1-1, with 11 bases that match TRBD1. Germline-derived CDR1 and CDR2 are SGHDN and FVKESK. The J segment lost 3 bases and the V segment lost 6 bases, leaving 3 bases of the junction unmatched. The CDR3 spans 14 residues. The CDR3 here is CASSRTGGYTEAFF. CDR3 bases: TGTGCCAGCAGTCGGACAGGGGGCTACACTGAAGCTTTCTTT.

The J gene is TRBJ2-1, the V gene TRBV7-9; tentative D call: TRBD2 (5 bases). This CDR3 is built from 16 residues. The V and J ends lost 0 bases and 3 bases respectively, with 12 bases between them. Per the germline V gene, CDR1 is SEHNR and CDR2 is FQNEAQ (reference sequence). This CDR3 reads CASSLAAGGRYNEQFF. Written as DNA, the CDR3 is TGTGCCAGCAGCTTAGCCGCTGGCGGGCGCTACAATGAGCAGTTCTTC.

This clonotype was counted a few times. This chain uses TRBV24-1 with TRBJ2-1; TRBD2 is a possible D gene (5 bases). The CDR3 has 13 amino acids. The germline V gene encodes CDR1 KGHDR and CDR2 SFDVKD. With 5 bases removed from V and 3 bases from J, the gap between germline ends came to 7 bases. The CDR3 coding sequence is TGTGCCACCAGTGCGGACTTCTACAATGAGCAGTTCTTC. Translated, it gives CATSADFYNEQFF.

The V call is TRBV7-2, the J call TRBJ2-2; weak D call: TRBD1 (5 bases). This CDR3 has 15 amino acids. Germline V gives CDR1 SGHTA, CDR2 FQGNSA. The V end lost 5 bases, the J end lost 4 bases, and 14 bases lay between the germline ends. CDR3 sequence reads: CASSVRELGTGELFF. CDR3 sequence (DNA): TGTGCCAGCAGCGTCAGGGAACTTGGCACCGGGGAGCTGTTTTTT.

This clonotype has ten or more counts. The chain has TRBV27 and TRBJ2-7; TRBD1 matches 10 bases. Per germline, CDR1 MNHEY and CDR2 SMNVEV (reference sequence). The ends lost 4 bases at V and 1 base at J; junction bases unmatched: 1. The CDR3 runs 14 residues. In DNA, the CDR3 is TGTGCCAGCAGTTCGGGACAGGGGTCCTACGAGCAGTACTTC. It specifies CASSSGQGSYEQYF.

This clonotype was recorded a few times. The V and J genes are TRBV7-9 and TRBJ1-1; TRBD1 matches 10 bases. The CDR3 contains 15 residues. The V segment lost 3 bases and the J segment 6 bases; nucleotides outside the gene matches: 7. CDR1 SEHNR and CDR2 FQNEAQ come from the germline V gene (reference sequence). CDR3: CASSLGTGDWAEAFF. The CDR3 coding sequence is TGTGCCAGCAGCTTGGGGACAGGGGACTGGGCTGAAGCTTTCTTT.

This clonotype has ten or more counts. J is TRBJ1-2 and V is TRBV24-1; D may be TRBD1 (5 bases). CDR1 and CDR2 from the germline V gene are KGHDR and SFDVKD. This CDR3 comprises 13 residues. Trimming left V 3 bases short and J 7 bases short, with 11 bases between. CDR3 loop: CATSDLQGIGYTF. The CDR3 region has the DNA TGTGCCACCAGTGATCTCCAGGGAATTGGCTACACCTTC.

V is TRBV28 and J is TRBJ2-5, with 7 bases lining up with TRBD1. CDR1 and CDR2 (germline): MDHEN, SYDVKM. The V gene end was trimmed by 6 bases and the J gene end by 4 bases; junction bases not matched to a gene: 8. This CDR3 is 14 amino acids long. The CDR3 loop is CASSPGTAPETQYF. CDR3 DNA sequence: TGTGCCAGCAGCCCGGGGACAGCACCAGAGACCCAGTACTTC.